These 17 T cell receptor beta chains were sequenced from one sample in a study of Ad26.COV2.S vaccination and SARS-CoV-2 variants. This sample's treatment: 19 received Ad26.COV2.S at low or high dose, single or two shots; roughly five received placebo; per-sample allocation not given. On day 63 after the first injection, vaccine and placebo recipients gave samples. Sequenced by immunoSEQ multiplex PCR; TCRdb stores in-frame clones only, minus some. The sample lists about 350,000 clones, roughly 84% occurring once. Source: peripheral blood, taken in a trial of Ad26.COV2.S vaccine versus placebo. The receptors come from a person aged 18-65 years who received the Ad26.COV2.S COVID-19 vaccine or a placebo.

J is TRBJ2-7 and V is TRBV4-3; 10 bases map to TRBD1. This CDR3 region has 16 residues. CDR1 LGHNA and CDR2 YSLEER come from the germline V gene. Losses at the gene ends were 1 base for V and 3 bases for J; bases not matched to a gene: 6. CDR3 bases: TGCGCCAGCAGCCAAGGCTGGACAGGGGGGATCTACGAGCAGTACTTC. Translation: CASSQGWTGGIYEQYF.

The gene calls are TRBV7-2 and TRBJ2-7; D not resolved. This CDR3 spans 15 amino acids. The V gene lost 6 bases and the J gene lost 3 bases, with 18 bases spanning the gap. The germline V gene encodes CDR1 SGHTA and CDR2 FQGNSA. Written as DNA, the CDR3 is TGTGCCAGCAGAATTGCAGTGGGCGGCCTCTACGAGCAGTACTTC. Its translation: CASRIAVGGLYEQYF. Using reference TRBV7-2 and TRBJ2-7 for the parts outside the CDR3, the full variable domain is GAGVSQSPSNKVTEKGKDVELRCDPISGHTALYWYRQSLGQGLEFLIYFQGNSAPDKSGLPSDRFSAERTGGSVSTLTIQRTQQEDSAVYLCASRIAVGGLYEQYFGPGTRLTVT.

The V and J genes are TRBV6-2 or TRBV6-3 and TRBJ1-5; unclear D gene. Trimming removed 2 bases from V and 3 bases from J, with 5 bases in between. The germline gives CDR1 MNHEY, CDR2 SVGEGT. The CDR3 consists of 13 residues. The CDR3 protein is CASSYDYNQPQHF. The CDR3 nucleotides are TGTGCCAGCAGTTACGACTACAATCAGCCCCAGCATTTT.

This chain joins TRBV28 and TRBJ2-7; D is possibly TRBD2 (6 bases). Trimming took off 3 bases at V and 9 bases at J, with 15 bases between the two ends. The germline CDR1 and CDR2 sequences are MDHEN and SYDVKM. This CDR3 is built from 13 residues. The DNA for the CDR3 is TGTGCCAGCAGTTTTGGGTCGGGAGTTGGGCAGTACTTC. Translated: CASSFGSGVGQYF.

This clone was recorded a few times. The genes are TRBV5-1 and TRBJ2-2; D is perhaps TRBD1 (5 bases). The CDR3 totals 15 residues. Trimming pared 4 bases from V and 5 bases from J, leaving 15 bases between. The germline V gene has CDR1 SGHRS and CDR2 YFSETQ. CDR3 amino acids: CASSPRQMGTGELFF. Here the CDR3 DNA reads TGCGCCAGCAGCCCGCGACAGATGGGGACCGGGGAGCTGTTTTTT.

The chain employs TRBV28 and TRBJ2-7; possible D gene TRBD2, 5 bases. V gave up 2 bases and J gave up 7 bases, with 12 bases separating them. Germline CDR1 reads MDHEN; CDR2 reads SYDVKM. CDR3 length: 13 amino acids. The CDR3 sequence: CASSLAKTREQYF. The CDR3 nucleotides read TGTGCCAGCAGTTTAGCCAAAACTAGGGAGCAGTACTTC.

The V gene is TRBV5-1, the J gene TRBJ2-1, with D maybe TRBD2 (5 bases). CDR3 length: 17 residues. CDR1 is SGHRS, CDR2 YFSETQ, per germline. Trimming cost V 4 bases and J 3 bases, with 20 bases left between them. The CDR3 region has the DNA TGCGCCAGCAGCGGACCTGTTACGGACTTTCTCTACAATGAGCAGTTCTTC. It translates to CASSGPVTDFLYNEQFF.

The chain combines TRBV30 with TRBJ1-5; D remains unclear. The germline V gene encodes CDR1 GTSNPN and CDR2 SVGIG (reference sequence). The CDR3 extends over 13 amino acids. The V and J ends lost 2 bases and 3 bases respectively, with 8 bases between them. The CDR3 nucleotides read TGTGCCTGGAGTCTAGACAACAATCAGCCCCAGCATTTT. Its translation: CAWSLDNNQPQHF.

The rearrangement uses TRBV15 and TRBJ2-4; 7 bases are shared with TRBD2. This CDR3 is built from 16 residues. The J segment lost 5 bases and the V segment lost 0 bases, leaving 7 bases of the junction unmatched. Per germline, CDR1 LNHNV and CDR2 YYDKDF (reference sequence). The CDR3 sequence is CATSREVGGGENIQYF. The CDR3 DNA reads as TGTGCCACCAGCAGAGAAGTCGGGGGAGGGGAAAACATTCAGTACTTC.

The chain combines TRBV5-8 with TRBJ1-2; D possibly corresponds to TRBD1 (6 bases). Per germline, CDR1 SGHTS and CDR2 YDEGEE. Trimming removed 1 base at V and 2 bases at J, with 15 bases between. The CDR3 is 16 amino acids. The CDR3, as DNA: TGTGCCAGCAGCTTGTATAGCCAGGGGATAAACTATGGCTACACCTTC. It specifies CASSLYSQGINYGYTF.

The V gene is TRBV10-3, the J gene TRBJ1-5; TRBD1 agrees at 10 bases. This CDR3 spans 15 amino acids. The germline gives CDR1 ENHRY, CDR2 SYGVKD. After removal of 3 bases from V and 6 bases from J, the junction contained 5 bases not matched to a gene. CDR3 in DNA: TGTGCCATCAGTGAAGGACAGGGGGTTGGTCAGCCCCAGCATTTT. Residues: CAISEGQGVGQPQHF.

V usage is TRBV5-1 and J usage is TRBJ2-7; D may correspond to TRBD1 or TRBD2 (6 bases each). Germline CDR1 and CDR2: SGHRS and YFSETQ. The germline V and J ends were trimmed by 4 bases and 0 bases, with 17 bases remaining between them. The CDR3 consists of 16 residues. CDR3 loop: CASSPGITGASYEQYF. CDR3 DNA: TGCGCCAGCAGCCCCGGGATCACGGGGGCCTCCTACGAGCAGTACTTC. The variable domain in full, completed from reference TRBV5-1 and TRBJ2-7, reads KAGVTQTPRYLIKTRGQQVTLSCSPISGHRSVSWYQQTPGQGLQFLFEYFSETQRNKGNFPGRFSGRQFSNSRSEMNVSTLELGDSALYLCASSPGITGASYEQYFGPGTRLTVT.

The chain employs TRBV2 and TRBJ2-1, with D uncertain. Germline V gene data show CDR1 as SNHLY and CDR2 as FYNNEI. CDR3 length: 15 residues. V lost 2 bases, J lost 0 bases, and 8 bases lay in between. DNA for the CDR3: TGTGCCAGCAGTGAACTAGGGCTCTCCTACAATGAGCAGTTCTTC. This encodes CASSELGLSYNEQFF. The variable domain in full, completed from reference TRBV2 and TRBJ2-1, reads EPEVTQTPSHQVTQMGQEVILRCVPISNHLYFYWYRQILGQKVEFLVSFYNNEISEKSEIFDDQFSVERPDGSNFTLKIRSTKLEDSAMYFCASSELGLSYNEQFFGPGTRLTVL.

The genes are TRBV7-2 and TRBJ2-7, with D perhaps TRBD2 (5 bases). The length of the CDR3 is 13 residues. The germline V gene encodes CDR1 SGHTA and CDR2 FQGNSA. V gave up 4 bases and J gave up 7 bases, with 14 bases separating them. The CDR3: CASSSPGYLEQYF. The DNA for the CDR3 is TGTGCCAGCAGCTCTCCGGGATACCTGGAGCAGTACTTC.

CDR3: CATQYRGETQYF. The CDR3 bases are TGTGCCACCCAATACAGGGGAGAGACCCAGTACTTC. V is TRBV15 and J is TRBJ2-5; 7 nucleotides align to TRBD1. Trimming removed 8 bases from V and 4 bases from J; junction bases left unmatched: 4. Germline loops: CDR1 LNHNV, CDR2 YYDKDF (reference sequence). The CDR3 is 12 amino acids.

The chain couples TRBV10-3 to TRBJ2-7, with 9 bases fitting TRBD1. CDR3 length: 13 residues. The germline V gene has CDR1 ENHRY and CDR2 SYGVKD. The CDR3 sequence is CASSRDRVYEQYF. For the CDR3, the DNA is TGTGCGTCCTCCCGGGACAGGGTATACGAGCAGTACTTC.

This sequence joins TRBV18 and TRBJ2-1; D assignment may be TRBD1 or TRBD2 (5 bases each). Per germline, CDR1 KGHSH and CDR2 LQKENI. This CDR3 spans 12 amino acids. With 3 bases removed from V and 15 bases from J, the gap between germline ends came to 15 bases. The CDR3 region has the DNA TGTGCCAGCTCACCTACCGGGGACGCCCCGTTCTTC. As protein: CASSPTGDAPFF.